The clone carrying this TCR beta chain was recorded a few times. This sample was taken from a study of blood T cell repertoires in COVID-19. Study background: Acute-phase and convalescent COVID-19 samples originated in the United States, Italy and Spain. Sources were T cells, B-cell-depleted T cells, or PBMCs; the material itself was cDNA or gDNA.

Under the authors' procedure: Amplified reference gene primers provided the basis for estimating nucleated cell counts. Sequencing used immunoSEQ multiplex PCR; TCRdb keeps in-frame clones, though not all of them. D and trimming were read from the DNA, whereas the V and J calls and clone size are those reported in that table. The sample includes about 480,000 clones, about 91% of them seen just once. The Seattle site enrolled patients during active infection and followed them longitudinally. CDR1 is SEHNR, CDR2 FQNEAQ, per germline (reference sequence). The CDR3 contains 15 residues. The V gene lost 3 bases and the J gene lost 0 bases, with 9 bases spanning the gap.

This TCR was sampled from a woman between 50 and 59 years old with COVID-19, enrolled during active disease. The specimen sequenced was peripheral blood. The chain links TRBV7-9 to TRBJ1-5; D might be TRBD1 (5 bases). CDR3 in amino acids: CASSLVGASNQPQHF. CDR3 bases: TGTGCCAGCAGCTTGGTAGGGGCTAGCAATCAGCCCCAGCATTTT.